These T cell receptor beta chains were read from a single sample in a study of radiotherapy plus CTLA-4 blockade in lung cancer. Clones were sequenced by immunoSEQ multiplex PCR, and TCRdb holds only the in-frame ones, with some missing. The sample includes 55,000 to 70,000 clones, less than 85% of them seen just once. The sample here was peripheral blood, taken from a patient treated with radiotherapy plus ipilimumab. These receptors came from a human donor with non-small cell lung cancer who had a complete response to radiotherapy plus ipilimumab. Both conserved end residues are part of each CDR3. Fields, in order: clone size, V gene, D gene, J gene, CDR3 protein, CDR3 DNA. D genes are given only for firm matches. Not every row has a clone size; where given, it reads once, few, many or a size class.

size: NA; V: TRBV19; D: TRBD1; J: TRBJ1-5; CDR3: CASQTGGAGQPQHF; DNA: TGTGCCAGTCAGACAGGGGGCGCGGGTCAGCCCCAGCATTTT
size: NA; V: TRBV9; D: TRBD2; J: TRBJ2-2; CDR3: CASSATSGGPTGELFF; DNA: TGTGCCAGCAGCGCAACTAGCGGGGGGCCCACCGGGGAGCTGTTTTTT
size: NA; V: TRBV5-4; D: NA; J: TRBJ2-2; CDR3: CASSLPGLTNTGELFF; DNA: TGTGCCAGCAGCCTACCGGGACTTACGAACACCGGGGAGCTGTTTTTT
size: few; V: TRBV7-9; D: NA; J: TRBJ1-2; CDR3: CASSSSYGYTF; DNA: TGTGCCAGCAGCTCGTCCTATGGCTACACCTTC
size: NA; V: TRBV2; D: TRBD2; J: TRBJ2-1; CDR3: CASSGTSGRANEQFF; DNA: TGTGCCAGCAGTGGGACTAGCGGGAGGGCCAATGAGCAGTTCTTC
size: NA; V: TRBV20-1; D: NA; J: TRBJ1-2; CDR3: CSATDYGYTF; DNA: TGCAGTGCAACGGACTATGGCTACACCTTC
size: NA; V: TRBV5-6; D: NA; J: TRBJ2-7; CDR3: CASSPGSTYEQYF; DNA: TGTGCCAGCAGCCCGGGGAGCACCTACGAGCAGTACTTC
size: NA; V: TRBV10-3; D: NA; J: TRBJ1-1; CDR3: CAISESGGGGTEAFF; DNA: TGTGCCATCAGTGAGTCCGGGGGTGGGGGGACTGAAGCTTTCTTT
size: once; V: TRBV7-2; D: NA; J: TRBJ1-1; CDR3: CASSRRRRDTEAFF; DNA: TGTGCCAGCAGTCGGCGGCGCAGGGACACTGAAGCTTTCTTT
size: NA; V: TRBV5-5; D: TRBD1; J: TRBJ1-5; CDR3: CASSITGGGQPQHF; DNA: TGTGCCAGCAGCATTACAGGGGGCGGTCAGCCCCAGCATTTT
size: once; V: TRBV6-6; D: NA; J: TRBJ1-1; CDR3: CASSHGQKEAFF; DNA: TGTGCCAGCAGTCACGGACAGAAAGAAGCTTTCTTT
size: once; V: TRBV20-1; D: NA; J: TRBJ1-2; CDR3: CSAGETDGYTF; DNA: TGCAGTGCCGGGGAGACGGATGGCTACACCTTC
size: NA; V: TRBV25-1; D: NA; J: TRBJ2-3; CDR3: CASSVGQTTDTQYF; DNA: TGTGCCAGCAGTGTAGGACAGACCACAGATACGCAGTATTTT
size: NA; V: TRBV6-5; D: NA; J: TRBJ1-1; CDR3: CASSWTESNTEAFF; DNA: TGTGCCAGCAGTTGGACAGAATCGAACACTGAAGCTTTCTTT
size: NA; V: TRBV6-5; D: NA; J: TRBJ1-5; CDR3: CASSSLRYQPQHF; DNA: TGTGCCAGCAGTTCCCTGAGGTACCAGCCCCAGCATTTT
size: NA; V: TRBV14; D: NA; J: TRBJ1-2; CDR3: CASSPLSSRVGYGYTF; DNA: TGTGCCAGCAGCCCTTTATCCAGCAGGGTAGGGTATGGCTACACCTTC
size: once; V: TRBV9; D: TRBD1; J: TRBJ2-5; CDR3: CASSVGGQQETQYF; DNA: TGTGCCAGCAGCGTAGGGGGACAGCAGGAGACCCAGTACTTC
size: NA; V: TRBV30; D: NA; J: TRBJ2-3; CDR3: CAWSLGQSLRGTDTQYF; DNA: TGTGCCTGGAGTTTGGGACAAAGCCTCAGGGGCACAGATACGCAGTATTTT
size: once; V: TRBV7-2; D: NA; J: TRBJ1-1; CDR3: CASSLPGLNTEAFF; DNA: TGTGCCAGCAGCTTACCAGGGTTGAACACTGAAGCTTTCTTT
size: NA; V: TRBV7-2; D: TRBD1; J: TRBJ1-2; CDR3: CASSPDRVGYTF; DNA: TGTGCCAGCAGCCCCGACAGGGTCGGCTACACCTTC
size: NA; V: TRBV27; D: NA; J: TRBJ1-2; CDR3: CASRTTAGGYTF; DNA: TGTGCCAGCAGAACAACCGCGGGGGGCTACACCTTC
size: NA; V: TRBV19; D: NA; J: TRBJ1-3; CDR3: CASSPFGGGSSGNTIYF; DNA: TGTGCCAGTAGCCCCTTCGGGGGAGGGAGCTCTGGAAACACCATATATTTT
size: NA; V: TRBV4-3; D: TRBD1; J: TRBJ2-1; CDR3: CASSLTPGTGTDEQFF; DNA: TGCGCCAGCAGCCTAACCCCCGGGACAGGGACCGATGAGCAGTTCTTC
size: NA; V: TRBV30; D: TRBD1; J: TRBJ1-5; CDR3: CAWSSRTGGRGQPQHF; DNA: TGTGCCTGGAGTTCACGGACAGGGGGTCGAGGTCAGCCCCAGCATTTT
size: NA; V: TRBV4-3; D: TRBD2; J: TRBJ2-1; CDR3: CASSQGGTSGIYEQFF; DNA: TGCGCCAGCAGCCAGGGGGGAACTAGCGGGATCTATGAGCAGTTCTTC
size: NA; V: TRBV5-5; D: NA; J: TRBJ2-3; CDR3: CASSPGDRSTDTQYF; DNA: TGTGCCAGCAGCCCCGGAGACCGAAGCACAGATACGCAGTATTTT